This T cell receptor (beta chain) comes out of a study of CD8+ T cells in alopecia areata. At the level of the study: Skin-grafted 7-10-week-old female C3H/HeJ mice received tissue from roughly 6-13-month-old C3H/HeJ donors with spontaneous alopecia.

Reverse transcribed after extraction, RNA yielded cDNA as the sequencing template. Profiling relied on immunoSEQ multiplex PCR, and the TCRdb table lists in-frame clones only, not all of them. Singletons are absent from the sample, which has roughly 1,700 clones. Findings and caveats of the study: Lesional scalp, notably in alopecia totalis/universalis, had clonality above that of normal scalp. In scalp samples, resident alphabeta T cells of normal skin are also sequenced.

In germline, CDR1 is NSQYPW, CDR2 LRSPGD (reference sequence). V was trimmed by 4 bases and J by 0 bases, leaving 3 bases between them. The CDR3 totals 13 residues. This clone has ten or more counts. Its antigen is undetermined. Any gene name here is a mouse gene name. Sequencing ends 4 residues short of the CDR3 end; the germline J gene provides the rest. Specimen: skin. The TCR originated in a C3H/HeJ mouse with alopecia areata. MHC haplotype: H2-k. The rearrangement joins TRBV1 to TRBJ2-2, with D uncertain. The sequenced CDR3 bases are TGCACCTGCAGTGACACAAACACCGGG. Residues: CTCSDTNTG. The entire CDR3 reads CTCSDTNTGQLYF.